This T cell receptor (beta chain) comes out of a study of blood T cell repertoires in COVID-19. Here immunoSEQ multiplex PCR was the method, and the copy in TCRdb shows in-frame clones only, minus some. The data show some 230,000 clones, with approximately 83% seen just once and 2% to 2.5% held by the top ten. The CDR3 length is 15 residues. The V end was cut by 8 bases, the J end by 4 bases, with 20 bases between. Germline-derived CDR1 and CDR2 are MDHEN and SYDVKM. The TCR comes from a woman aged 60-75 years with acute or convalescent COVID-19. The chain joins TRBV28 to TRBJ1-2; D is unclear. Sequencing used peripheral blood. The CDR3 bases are TGTGCCAGCCTCTCTGCTAACCCCTTGTCCTATGGCTACACCTTC. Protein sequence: CASLSANPLSYGYTF.